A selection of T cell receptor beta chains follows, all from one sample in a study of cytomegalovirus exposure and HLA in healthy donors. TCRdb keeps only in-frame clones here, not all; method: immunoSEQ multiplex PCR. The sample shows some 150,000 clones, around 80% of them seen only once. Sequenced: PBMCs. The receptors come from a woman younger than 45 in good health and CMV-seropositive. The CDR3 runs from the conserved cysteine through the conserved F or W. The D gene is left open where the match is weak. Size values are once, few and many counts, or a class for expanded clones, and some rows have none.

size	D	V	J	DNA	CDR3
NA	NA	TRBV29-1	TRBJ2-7	TGCAGCGTCTCGGAGCCCACAGGCCTATCCTACGAGCAGTACTTC	CSVSEPTGLSYEQYF
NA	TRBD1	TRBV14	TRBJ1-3	TGTGCCAGTAGGACAGGGACTGGAAACACCATATATTTT	CASRTGTGNTIYF
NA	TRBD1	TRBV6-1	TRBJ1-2	TGTGCCATCTTGGACAGGGGGTTAATGGAAGGCTACACCTTC	CAILDRGLMEGYTF
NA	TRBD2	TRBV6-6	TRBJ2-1	TGTGCCAGCAGTTACTTAGTTAGCGGGGCAAAACAACGGTTCTTC	CASSYLVSGAKQRFF
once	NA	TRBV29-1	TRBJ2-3	TGCAGCGTTGTTCGCGGTACGCAGTATTTT	CSVVRGTQYF
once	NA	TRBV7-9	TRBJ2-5	TGTTCCAGCAGCTTCGAACAGGAGGGCGAGACCCAGTACTTC	CSSSFEQEGETQYF
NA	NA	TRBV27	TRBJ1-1	TGTGCCAGCAGTTGGGGAGGGGAGTCTGAAGCTTTCTTT	CASSWGGESEAFF
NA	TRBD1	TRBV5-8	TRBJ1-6	TGTGCCAGCAACCGCCTGACAGGGATTCATTCACCCCTCCACTTT	CASNRLTGIHSPLHF
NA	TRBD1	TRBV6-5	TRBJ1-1	TGTGCCAGCACGATTGACAGGGGAACGAACACTGAAGCTTTCTTT	CASTIDRGTNTEAFF
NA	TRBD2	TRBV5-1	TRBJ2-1	TGCGCCAGCAGCTTGGATACCTACCGGGGGGTCGACAATGAGCAGTTCTTC	CASSLDTYRGVDNEQFF
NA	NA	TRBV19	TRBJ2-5	TGTGCCAGTATTGGGGGCGGCGGGGAGACCCAGTACTTC	CASIGGGGETQYF
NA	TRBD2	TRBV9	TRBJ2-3	TGTGCCAGCAGCGTAGGAGGACTAGCGGGGGGTATGAATACGCAGTATTTT	CASSVGGLAGGMNTQYF
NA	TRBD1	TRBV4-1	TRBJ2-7	TGCGCCAGCAGCCAAGGTGGGGACAGGGTGTGGGAGCAGTACTTC	CASSQGGDRVWEQYF
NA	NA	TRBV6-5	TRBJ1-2	TGTGCCAGCAGACCCACCTCTAGCTATGGCTACACCTTC	CASRPTSSYGYTF
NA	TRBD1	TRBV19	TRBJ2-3	TGTGCCAGCCAACAGGGGATTCCAGATACGCAGTATTTT	CASQQGIPDTQYF
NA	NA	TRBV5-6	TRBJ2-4	TGTGCCAGCAGCTTGACAGAAAACATTCAGTACTTC	CASSLTENIQYF
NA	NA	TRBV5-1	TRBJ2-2	TGCGCCAGCAGCTTGGACGCCGCAGGGGCGACCGGGGAGCTGTTTTTT	CASSLDAAGATGELFF
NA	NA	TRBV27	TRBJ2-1	TGTGCCAGCAGTTTAGTGAGGAACTCCTACAATGAGCAGTTCTTC	CASSLVRNSYNEQFF
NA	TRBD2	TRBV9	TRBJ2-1	TGTGCCAGCAGCGTAGGGGGTAGCGGGGGGGTTGAGCAGTTCTTC	CASSVGGSGGVEQFF
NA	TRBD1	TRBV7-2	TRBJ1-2	TGTGCCAGCAGTCCCGGGACAGCCTATGGCTACACCTTC	CASSPGTAYGYTF
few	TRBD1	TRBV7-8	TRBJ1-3	TGTGCCAGCAGCCGAGAAACAGGGGTGAGGGAGAACACCATATATTTT	CASSRETGVRENTIYF
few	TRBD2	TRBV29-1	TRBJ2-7	TGCAGCGTTGAAGTACTTGCGGGGGACTCCTACGAGCAGTACTTC	CSVEVLAGDSYEQYF
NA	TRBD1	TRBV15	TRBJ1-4	TGTGCAATCCGACAGGGGCCTAATGAAAAACTGTTTTTT	CAIRQGPNEKLFF
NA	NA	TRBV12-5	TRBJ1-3	TGTGCTAGTGGTTTGGTTTCAGGGGGAAACACCATATATTTT	CASGLVSGGNTIYF
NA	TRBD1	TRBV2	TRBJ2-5	TGTGCCAGCAGCCTACAGGGGGCACAAGAGACCCAGTACTTC	CASSLQGAQETQYF
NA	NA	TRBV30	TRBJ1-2	TGTGCCTGGAGTGTAAGAATTGGTGGGGGGTCCGGCTATGGCTACACCTTC	CAWSVRIGGGSGYGYTF
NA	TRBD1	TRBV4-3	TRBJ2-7	TGCGCCAGCAGCCAAGATTTAGGACAGGGGAACGAGCAGTACTTC	CASSQDLGQGNEQYF
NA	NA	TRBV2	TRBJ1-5	TGTGCCAGCAGTAGAGACAGGTCGGGTGCTAATCAGCCCCAGCATTTT	CASSRDRSGANQPQHF
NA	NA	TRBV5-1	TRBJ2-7	TGCGCCAGCAGCCTACCGGGACAACACCCCACCTACGAGCAGTACTTC	CASSLPGQHPTYEQYF
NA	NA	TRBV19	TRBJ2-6	TGTGCCAGTAGTATAGGGGCCCAATCTGGGGCCAACGTCCTGACTTTC	CASSIGAQSGANVLTF
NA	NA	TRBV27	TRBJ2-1	TGTGCCAGCAGGCCCCCCGGCGGGGCCTACAATGAGCAGTTCTTC	CASRPPGGAYNEQFF
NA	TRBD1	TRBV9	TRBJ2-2	TGTGCCAGCAGCCCCCTGGGGACAGGGAAGGCGAACACCGGGGAGCTGTTTTTT	CASSPLGTGKANTGELFF
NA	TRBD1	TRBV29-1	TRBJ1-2	TGCAGCGTTGGTATGGGACAGGGGAAAGATGGCTACACCTTC	CSVGMGQGKDGYTF
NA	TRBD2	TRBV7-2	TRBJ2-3	TGTGCCAGCAGCTTAGGCCCGACTAGCGGGGGCACAGATACGCAGTATTTT	CASSLGPTSGGTDTQYF
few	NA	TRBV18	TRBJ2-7	TGTGCCAGCTCACCTGGCGGGGGCCCCTACGAGCAGTACTTC	CASSPGGGPYEQYF
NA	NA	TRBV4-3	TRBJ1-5	TGCGCCAGCAGCCAAGATTGGGGGGGGCCCCAGCATTTT	CASSQDWGGPQHF
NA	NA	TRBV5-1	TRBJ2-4	TGCGCCAGCAGCTTGGATCCGACGGGTTTCGACATTCAGTACTTC	CASSLDPTGFDIQYF
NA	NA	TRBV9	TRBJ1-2	TGTGCCAGCAGCCCCCAGGGAAATGGCTACACCTTC	CASSPQGNGYTF
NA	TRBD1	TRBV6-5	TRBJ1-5	TGTGCCAGCAGCGATACAGGGGAGAGCAATCAGCCCCAGCATTTT	CASSDTGESNQPQHF
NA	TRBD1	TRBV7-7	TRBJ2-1	TGTGCCAGCAGCCTAGGGACAGGGAAATTGGATGAGCAGTTCTTC	CASSLGTGKLDEQFF
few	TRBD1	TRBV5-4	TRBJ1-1	TGTGCCAGCAGCTCGCGGATCGGACAGGGGCTTGTAGCTTTCTTT	CASSSRIGQGLVAFF
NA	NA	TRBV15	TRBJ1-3	TGTGCCACCAGCAGAGAACCGCGGGTTACAGCTGGAAACACCATATATTTT	CATSREPRVTAGNTIYF
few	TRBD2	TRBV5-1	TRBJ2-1	TGCGCCAGCAGCTTGGGACTAGCGGGAGTACGGCTAGATGAGCAGTTCTTC	CASSLGLAGVRLDEQFF
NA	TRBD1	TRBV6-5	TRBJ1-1	TGTGCCAGCAGTTACGCAGGGGGCCGCACTGAAGCTTTCTTT	CASSYAGGRTEAFF
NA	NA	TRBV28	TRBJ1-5	TGTGCCAGCAGTTTGGGCAGGGGAAATCAGCCCCAGCATTTT	CASSLGRGNQPQHF
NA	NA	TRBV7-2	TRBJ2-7	TGTGCCAGCAGCCCACGACAGAACTCCTACGAGCAGTACTTC	CASSPRQNSYEQYF
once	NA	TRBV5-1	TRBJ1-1	TGCGCCAGCAGCTTGGACCCTACAGGTTTCACTGAAGCTTTCTTT	CASSLDPTGFTEAFF
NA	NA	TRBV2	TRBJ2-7	TGTGCCAGCAACCGGGACACAGCCTACGAGCAGTACTTC	CASNRDTAYEQYF
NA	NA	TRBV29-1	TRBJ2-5	TGCAGCGCTCGGACAGACCAAGAGACCCAGTACTTC	CSARTDQETQYF
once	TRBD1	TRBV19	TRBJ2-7	TGTGCCAGTAGTACGACAGGGGGTTTTTACGAGCAGTACTTC	CASSTTGGFYEQYF
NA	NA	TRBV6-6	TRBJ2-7	TGTGCCAGCAGTTACCGGAGGGACTACGAGCAGTACTTC	CASSYRRDYEQYF
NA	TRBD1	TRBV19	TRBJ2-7	TGTGCCAGTAGCGCGGGGACAGGGGCCTACGAGCAGTACTTC	CASSAGTGAYEQYF
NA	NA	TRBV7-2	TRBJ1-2	TGTGCCAGCAGCCCAAATACCCCCACAGGGCGCTACACCTTC	CASSPNTPTGRYTF
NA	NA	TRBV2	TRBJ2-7	TGTGCCAGTAGTGCCAGGGTGTCCTACGAGCAGTACTTC	CASSARVSYEQYF
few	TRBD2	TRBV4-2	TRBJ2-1	TGTGCCAGCAGCCAAGAGACTAGCGGGTCCTACAATGAGCAGTTCTTC	CASSQETSGSYNEQFF
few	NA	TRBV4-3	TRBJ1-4	TGCGCCAGCAGCCAAGAAGTCTTGGCTGAAAAACTGTTTTTT	CASSQEVLAEKLFF
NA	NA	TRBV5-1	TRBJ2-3	TGCGCCAGCAGCTTAGATAGCGGAGGGGGCACAGATACGCAGTATTTT	CASSLDSGGGTDTQYF